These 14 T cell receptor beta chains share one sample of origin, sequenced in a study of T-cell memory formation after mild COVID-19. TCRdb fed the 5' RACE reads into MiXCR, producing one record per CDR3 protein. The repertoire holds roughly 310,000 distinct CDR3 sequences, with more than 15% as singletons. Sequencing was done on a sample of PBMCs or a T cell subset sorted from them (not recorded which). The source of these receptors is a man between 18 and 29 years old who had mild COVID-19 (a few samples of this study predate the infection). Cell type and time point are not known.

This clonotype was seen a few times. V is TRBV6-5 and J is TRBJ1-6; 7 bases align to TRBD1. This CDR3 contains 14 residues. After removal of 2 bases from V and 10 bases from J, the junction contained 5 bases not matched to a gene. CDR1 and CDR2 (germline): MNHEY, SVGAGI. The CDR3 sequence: CASSYRGGASPLHF. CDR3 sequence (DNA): TGTGCCAGCAGTTACAGAGGGGGCGCCTCACCCCTCCACTTT.

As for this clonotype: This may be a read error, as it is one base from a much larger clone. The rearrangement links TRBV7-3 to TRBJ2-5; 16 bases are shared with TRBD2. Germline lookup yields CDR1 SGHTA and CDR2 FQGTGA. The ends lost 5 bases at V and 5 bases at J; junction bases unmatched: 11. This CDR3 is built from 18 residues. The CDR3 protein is CASSPGTSGGASVETQYF. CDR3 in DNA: TGTGCCAGCAGCCCGGGGACTAGCGGGGGGGCCAGTGTGGAGACCCAGTACTTC. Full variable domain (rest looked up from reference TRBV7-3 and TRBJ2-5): GAGVSQTPSNKVTEKGKYVELRCDPISGHTALYWYRQSLGQGPEFLIYFQGTGAADDSGLPNDRFFAVRPEGSVSTLKIQRTERGDSAVYLCASSPGTSGGASVETQYFGPGTRLLVL.

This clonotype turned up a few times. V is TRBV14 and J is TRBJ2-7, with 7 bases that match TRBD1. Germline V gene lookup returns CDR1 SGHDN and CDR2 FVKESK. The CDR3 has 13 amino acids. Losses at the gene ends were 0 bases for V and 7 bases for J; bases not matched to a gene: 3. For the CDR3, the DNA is TGTGCCAGCAGCCAAGAACGACAGGGAGAGCAGTACTTC. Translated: CASSQERQGEQYF.

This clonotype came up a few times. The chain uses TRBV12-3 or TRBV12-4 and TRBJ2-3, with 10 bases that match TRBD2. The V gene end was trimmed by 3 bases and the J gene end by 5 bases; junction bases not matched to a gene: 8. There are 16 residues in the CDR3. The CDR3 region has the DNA TGTGCCAGCAGTTTGCCCCAGCGGGGGGGCATAGATACGCAGTATTTT. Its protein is CASSLPQRGGIDTQYF.

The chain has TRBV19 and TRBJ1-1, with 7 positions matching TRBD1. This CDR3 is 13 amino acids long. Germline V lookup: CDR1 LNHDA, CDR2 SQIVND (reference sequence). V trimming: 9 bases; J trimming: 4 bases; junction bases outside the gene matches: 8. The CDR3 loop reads CASHRGLGTEAFF. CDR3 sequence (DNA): TGTGCCAGCCACAGGGGATTGGGCACTGAAGCTTTCTTT.

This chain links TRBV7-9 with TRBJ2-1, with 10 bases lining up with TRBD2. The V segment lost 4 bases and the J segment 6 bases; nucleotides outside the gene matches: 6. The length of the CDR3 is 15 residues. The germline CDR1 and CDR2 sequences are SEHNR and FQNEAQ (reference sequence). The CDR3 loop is CASSYLAGAFNEQFF. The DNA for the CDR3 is TGTGCCAGCAGCTACCTAGCGGGGGCCTTCAATGAGCAGTTCTTC.

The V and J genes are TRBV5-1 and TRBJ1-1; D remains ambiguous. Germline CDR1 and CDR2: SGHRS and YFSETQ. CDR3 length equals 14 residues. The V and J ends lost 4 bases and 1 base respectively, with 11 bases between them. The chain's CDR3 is CASSPSPQNTEAFF. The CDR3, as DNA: TGCGCCAGCAGCCCAAGTCCTCAGAACACTGAAGCTTTCTTT.

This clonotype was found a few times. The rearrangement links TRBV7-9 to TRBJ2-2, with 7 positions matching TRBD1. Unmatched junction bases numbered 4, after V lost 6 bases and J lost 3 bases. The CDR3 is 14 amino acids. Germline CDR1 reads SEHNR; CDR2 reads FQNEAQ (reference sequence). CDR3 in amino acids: CASRLGTDTGELFF. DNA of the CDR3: TGTGCCAGCAGACTTGGGACAGACACCGGGGAGCTGTTTTTT.

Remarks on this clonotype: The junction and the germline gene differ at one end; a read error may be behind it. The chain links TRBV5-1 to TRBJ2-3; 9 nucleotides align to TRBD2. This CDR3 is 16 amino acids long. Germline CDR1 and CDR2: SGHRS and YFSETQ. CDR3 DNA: TGCGCCAGCAGCCTACCGGGACTAGCCCCTACAGGTACGCAGTATTTT. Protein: CASSLPGLAPTGTQYF.

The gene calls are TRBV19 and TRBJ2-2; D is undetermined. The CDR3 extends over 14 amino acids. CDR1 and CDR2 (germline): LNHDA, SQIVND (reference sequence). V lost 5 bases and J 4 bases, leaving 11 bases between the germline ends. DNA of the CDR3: TGTGCCAGTAGTGCCAGTAGATCCACCGGGGAGCTGTTTTTT. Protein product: CASSASRSTGELFF.

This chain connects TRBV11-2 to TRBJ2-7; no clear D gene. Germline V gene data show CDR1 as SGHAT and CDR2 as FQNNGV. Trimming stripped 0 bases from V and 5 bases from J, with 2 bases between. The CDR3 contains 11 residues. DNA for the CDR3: TGTGCCAGCAGCTTAGATAACGAGCAGTACTTC. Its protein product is CASSLDNEQYF.

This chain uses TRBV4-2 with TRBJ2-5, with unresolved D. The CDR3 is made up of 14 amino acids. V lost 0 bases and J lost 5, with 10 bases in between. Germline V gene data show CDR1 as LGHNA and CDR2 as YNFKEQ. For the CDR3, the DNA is TGTGCCAGCAGCCAAGATAGCTTACTGGAGACCCAGTACTTC. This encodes CASSQDSLLETQYF.

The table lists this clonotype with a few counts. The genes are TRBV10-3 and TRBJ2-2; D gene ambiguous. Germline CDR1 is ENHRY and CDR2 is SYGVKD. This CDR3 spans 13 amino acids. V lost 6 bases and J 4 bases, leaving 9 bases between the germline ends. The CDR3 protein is CAISENLTGELFF. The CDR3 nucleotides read TGTGCCATCAGCGAGAACCTCACCGGGGAGCTGTTTTTT.

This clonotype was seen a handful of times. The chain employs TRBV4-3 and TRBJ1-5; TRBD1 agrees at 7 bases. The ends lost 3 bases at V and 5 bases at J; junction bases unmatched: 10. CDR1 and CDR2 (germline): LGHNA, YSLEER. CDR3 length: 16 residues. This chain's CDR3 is CASSQDLGGADQPQHF. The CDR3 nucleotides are TGCGCCAGCAGCCAGGATTTAGGGGGCGCGGATCAGCCCCAGCATTTT.